This TCR beta chain is from a study of monozygotic twins with inflammatory bowel disease. Whole-study results and caveats: IBD-affected twins scored below their healthy co-twins in TCRbeta diversity (inverse Simpson). Immunosuppressive treatment differences may have increased patient repertoire variability. Support for any single strong IBD-associated signal or clonotype was not found.

The CDR3 extends over 13 amino acids. CDR1 is SEHNR, CDR2 FQNEAQ, per germline (reference sequence). From its re-call of the 5' RACE reads, TCRdb lists each CDR3 protein once, without DNA. Here the sample table reports 420,000 or so distinct CDR3 sequences. With regard to this clonotype: What it recognizes is unknown.

The sample was blood. The genes are TRBV7-9 and TRBJ2-3; TCRdb selects TRBD1, and the lack of DNA leaves this call unchecked. The TCR was taken from a human donor with ulcerative colitis or Crohn's disease, or a healthy co-twin of an affected twin (not recorded which). This CDR3 is CASSPWDRDTQYF.